The sequence of this T cell receptor beta chain was determined in a study of blood T cells in healthy people across ages. This CDR3 spans 16 amino acids. In germline, CDR1 is SGHRS, CDR2 YFSETQ. V shed 0 bases and J shed 4 bases, with 17 bases lying between them. Combining a sample-barcoded 5' primer with a J-beta primer mix, a second PCR ran for roughly 7 to 12 cycles. MiXCR, run by TCRdb on the 5' RACE reads, gives a single entry per CDR3 protein. The data show approximately 1.5 million distinct CDR3 sequences, with about 31% seen just once and around 11% held by the top ten. This clonotype was sampled from a woman between 25 and 40 years old in good health. The sample was blood. This sequence joins TRBV5-1 and TRBJ2-7; D call uncertain. CDR3 in DNA: TGCGCCAGCAGCTTGGTGCGGAAGGGCCCTACTTACGAGCAGTACTTC. It specifies CASSLVRKGPTYEQYF.